This T cell receptor (beta chain) was profiled in a study of shared clonotypes between healthy human individuals. As for the study in general: A couple of women and a few men aged 18 to 49 served as donors.

Germline CDR1 is MRHNA and CDR2 is SNTAGT. The trim removed 4 bases at V and 5 bases at J, leaving 7 bases unmatched. The length of the CDR3 is 15 residues. Notes on this clone: The antigen remains unidentified.

Per the original data handling: Filtering of immunoSEQ junctional sequences could not match full-length read filtering. Data came from immunoSEQ multiplex PCR; TCRdb stores just in-frame clones and leaves some out. For V, J and clone size, that table is used; D and trimming come from the DNA. The data hold 560,000 or so clones, with roughly 96% observed a single time. Cells designated naive CD8 were CD45RO-negative and were positively selected for CCR7, with terminally differentiated effector memory CD45RA+ cells excluded. None of the donors, who were healthy HIV-negative adults, had recently had acute infections or vaccinations. General observations from the study: A reduction in generation probabilities was seen for non-shared clonotypes relative to those shared by all four donors.

This receptor was taken from a woman between 25 and 40 years old in good health. Sequenced sample: naive CD8+ T cells sorted from blood. The chain has TRBV6-4 and TRBJ2-5, with 10 positions matching TRBD2. The CDR3 DNA sequence: TGTGCCAGCAGTGGGGACGTAGCGGGAGGTGAGACCCAGTACTTC. This translates into CASSGDVAGGETQYF.